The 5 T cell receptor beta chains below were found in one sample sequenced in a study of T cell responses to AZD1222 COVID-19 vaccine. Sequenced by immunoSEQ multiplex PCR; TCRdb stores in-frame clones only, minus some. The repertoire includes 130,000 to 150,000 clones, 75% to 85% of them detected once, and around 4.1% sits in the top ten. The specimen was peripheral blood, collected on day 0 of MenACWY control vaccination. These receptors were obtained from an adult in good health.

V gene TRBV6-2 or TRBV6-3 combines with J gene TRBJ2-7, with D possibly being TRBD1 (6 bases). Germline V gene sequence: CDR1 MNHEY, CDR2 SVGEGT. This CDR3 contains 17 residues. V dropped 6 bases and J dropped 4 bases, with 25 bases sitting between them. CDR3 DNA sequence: TGTGCCAGCAGCCCTTCTCGGTGGGGGCCGCCCTCTTACGAGCAGTACTTC. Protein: CASSPSRWGPPSYEQYF.

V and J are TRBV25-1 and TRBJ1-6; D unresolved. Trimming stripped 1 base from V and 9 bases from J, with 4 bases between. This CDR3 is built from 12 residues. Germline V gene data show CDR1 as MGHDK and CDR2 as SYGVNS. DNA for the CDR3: TGTGCCAGCAGTGAATTTAGTTCACCCCTCCACTTT. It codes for CASSEFSSPLHF.

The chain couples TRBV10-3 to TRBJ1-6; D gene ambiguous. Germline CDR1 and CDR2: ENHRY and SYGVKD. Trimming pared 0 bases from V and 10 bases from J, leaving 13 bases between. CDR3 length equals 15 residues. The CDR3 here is CAISESRRDRSPLHF. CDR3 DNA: TGTGCCATCAGTGAGTCGAGGAGGGATAGGTCACCCCTCCACTTT.

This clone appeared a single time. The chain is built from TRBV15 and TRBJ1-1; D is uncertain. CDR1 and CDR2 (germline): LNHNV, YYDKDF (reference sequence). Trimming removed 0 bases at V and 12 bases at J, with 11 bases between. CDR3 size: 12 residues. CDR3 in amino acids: CATSRDKINTFF. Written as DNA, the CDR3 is TGTGCCACCAGCAGAGATAAAATTAATACTTTCTTT.

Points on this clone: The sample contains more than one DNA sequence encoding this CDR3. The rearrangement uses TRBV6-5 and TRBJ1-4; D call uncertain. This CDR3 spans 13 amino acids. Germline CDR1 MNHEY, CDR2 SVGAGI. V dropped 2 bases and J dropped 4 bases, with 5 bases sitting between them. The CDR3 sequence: CASSYTGNEKLFF. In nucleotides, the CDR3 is TGTGCCAGCAGTTACACGGGTAATGAAAAACTGTTTTTT.